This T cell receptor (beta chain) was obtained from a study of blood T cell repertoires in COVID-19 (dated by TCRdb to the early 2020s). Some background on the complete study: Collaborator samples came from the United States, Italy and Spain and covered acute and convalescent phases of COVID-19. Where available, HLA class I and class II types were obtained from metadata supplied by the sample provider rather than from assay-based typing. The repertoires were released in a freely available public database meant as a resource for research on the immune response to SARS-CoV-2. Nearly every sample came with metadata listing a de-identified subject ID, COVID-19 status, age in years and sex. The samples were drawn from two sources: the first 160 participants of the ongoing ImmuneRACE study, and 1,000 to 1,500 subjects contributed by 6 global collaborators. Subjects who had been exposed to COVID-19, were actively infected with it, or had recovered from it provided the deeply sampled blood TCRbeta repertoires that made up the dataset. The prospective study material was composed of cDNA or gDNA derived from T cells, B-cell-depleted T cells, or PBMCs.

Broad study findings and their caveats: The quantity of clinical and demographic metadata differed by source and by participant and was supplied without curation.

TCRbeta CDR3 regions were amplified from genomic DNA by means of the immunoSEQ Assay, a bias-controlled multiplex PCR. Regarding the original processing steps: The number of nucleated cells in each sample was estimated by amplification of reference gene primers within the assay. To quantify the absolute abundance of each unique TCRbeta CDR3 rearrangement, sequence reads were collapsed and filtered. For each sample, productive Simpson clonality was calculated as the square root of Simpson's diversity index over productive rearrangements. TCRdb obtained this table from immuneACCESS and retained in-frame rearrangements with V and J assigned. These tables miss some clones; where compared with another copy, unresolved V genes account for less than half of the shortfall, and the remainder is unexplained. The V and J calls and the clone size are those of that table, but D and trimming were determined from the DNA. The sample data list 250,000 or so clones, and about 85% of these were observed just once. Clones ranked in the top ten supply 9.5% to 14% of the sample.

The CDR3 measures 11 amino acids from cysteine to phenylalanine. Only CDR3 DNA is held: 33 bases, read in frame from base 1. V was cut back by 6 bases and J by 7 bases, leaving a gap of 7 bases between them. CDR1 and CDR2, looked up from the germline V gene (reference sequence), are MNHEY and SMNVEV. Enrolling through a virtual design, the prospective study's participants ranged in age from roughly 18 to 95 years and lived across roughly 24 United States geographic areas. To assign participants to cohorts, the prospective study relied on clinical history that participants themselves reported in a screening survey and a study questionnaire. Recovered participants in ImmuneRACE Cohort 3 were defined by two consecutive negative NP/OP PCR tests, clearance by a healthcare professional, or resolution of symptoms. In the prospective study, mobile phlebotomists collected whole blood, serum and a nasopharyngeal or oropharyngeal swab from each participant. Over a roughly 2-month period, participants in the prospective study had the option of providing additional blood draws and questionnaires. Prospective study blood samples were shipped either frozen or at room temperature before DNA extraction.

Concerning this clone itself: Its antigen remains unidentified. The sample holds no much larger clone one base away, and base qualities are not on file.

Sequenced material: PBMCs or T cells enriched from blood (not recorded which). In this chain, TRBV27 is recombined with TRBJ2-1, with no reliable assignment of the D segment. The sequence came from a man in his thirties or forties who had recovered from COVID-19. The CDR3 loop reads CASRFRNEQFF. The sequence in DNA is TGTGCCAGCAGGTTCCGGAATGAGCAGTTCTTC.